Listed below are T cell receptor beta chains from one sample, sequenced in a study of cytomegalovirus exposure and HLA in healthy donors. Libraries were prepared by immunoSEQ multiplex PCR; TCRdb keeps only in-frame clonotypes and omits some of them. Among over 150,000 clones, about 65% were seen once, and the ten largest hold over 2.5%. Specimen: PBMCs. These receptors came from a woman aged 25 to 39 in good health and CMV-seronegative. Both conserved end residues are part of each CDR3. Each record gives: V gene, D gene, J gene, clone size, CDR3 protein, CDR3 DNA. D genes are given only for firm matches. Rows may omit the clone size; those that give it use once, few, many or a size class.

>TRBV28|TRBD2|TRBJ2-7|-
CASNPAGVSYEQYF
TGTGCCAGCAATCCCGCGGGAGTTTCGTACGAGCAGTACTTC
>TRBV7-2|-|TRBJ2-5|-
CASSSNRMETQYF
TGTGCCAGCAGCTCTAACAGGATGGAGACCCAGTACTTC
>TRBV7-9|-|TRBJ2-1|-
CASSFRDSSYNEQFF
TGTGCCAGCAGCTTCCGGGATAGCTCCTACAATGAGCAGTTCTTC
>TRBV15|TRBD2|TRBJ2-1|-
CATSREDHGLAYNEQFF
TGTGCCACCAGCAGAGAGGATCATGGACTAGCGTACAATGAGCAGTTCTTC
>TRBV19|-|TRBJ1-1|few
CASSIRAGAGTEAFF
TGTGCCAGTAGTATACGGGCGGGCGCTGGAACTGAAGCTTTCTTT
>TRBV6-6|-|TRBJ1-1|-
CASRTDYRVGTEAFF
TGTGCCAGCAGAACAGACTACAGGGTGGGAACTGAAGCTTTCTTT
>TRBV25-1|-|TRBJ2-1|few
CASSEWGENSYNEQFF
TGTGCCAGCAGTGAATGGGGAGAGAACTCCTACAATGAGCAGTTCTTC
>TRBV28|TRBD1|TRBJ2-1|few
CASSQGGWNEQFF
TGTGCCAGCAGCCAAGGGGGCTGGAATGAGCAGTTCTTC
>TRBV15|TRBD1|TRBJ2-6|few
CATSRVEGQGSFGANVLTF
TGTGCCACCAGCAGAGTTGAGGGACAGGGCAGCTTTGGGGCCAACGTCCTGACTTTC
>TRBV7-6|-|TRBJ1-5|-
CASSRPGKEPQHF
TGTGCCAGCAGCCGACCCGGGAAGGAGCCCCAGCATTTT
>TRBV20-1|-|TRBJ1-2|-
CSATFNYGYTF
TGCAGTGCGACATTTAACTATGGCTACACCTTC
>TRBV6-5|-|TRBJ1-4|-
CASSYSSLATNEKLFF
TGTGCCAGCAGTTACTCGAGTTTAGCAACTAATGAAAAACTGTTTTTT
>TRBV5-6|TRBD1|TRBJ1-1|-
CASSLGYGTVNTEAFF
TGTGCCAGCAGCTTGGGCTATGGGACAGTGAACACTGAAGCTTTCTTT
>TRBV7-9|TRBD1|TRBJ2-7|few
CASSPGQGVYEQYF
TGTGCCAGCAGCCCGGGACAGGGGGTCTACGAGCAGTACTTC